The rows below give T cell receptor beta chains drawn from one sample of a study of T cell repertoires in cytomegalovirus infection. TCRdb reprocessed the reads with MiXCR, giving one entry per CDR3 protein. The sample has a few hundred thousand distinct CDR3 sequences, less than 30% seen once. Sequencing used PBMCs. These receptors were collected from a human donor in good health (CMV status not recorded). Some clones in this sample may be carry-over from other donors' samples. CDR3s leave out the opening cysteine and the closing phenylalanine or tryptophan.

ASRTGYGSYNEQF TRBJ2-1 TRBV6-2/TRBV6-3
ASSRQPGGELF TRBJ2-2 TRBV11-3
ASSQSNRGSGYT TRBJ1-2 TRBV7-3
ASSLIPGEGGLGQF TRBJ2-1 TRBV4-2
SATSGLAGYNEQF TRBJ2-1 TRBV20-1
ASSQGPVNEQF TRBJ2-1 TRBV14
SVAAESGYT TRBJ1-2 TRBV29-1
ASSLRAGSGYGYT TRBJ1-2 TRBV4-1
ASSVGDNTEAF TRBJ1-1 TRBV12-3/TRBV12-4
ASSPTSGRADGELF TRBJ2-2 TRBV4-3
ASSMGADPDTQY TRBJ2-3 TRBV19
ASSQDLQGAYEQY TRBJ2-7 TRBV4-2
ASSTQGLSTGELF TRBJ2-2 TRBV5-4
ASSTTGRYNEQF TRBJ2-1 TRBV6-2/TRBV6-3
ASSLWTGASSGNTIY TRBJ1-3 TRBV7-8
ASSQGGSGQGIYEQY TRBJ2-7 TRBV4-2
ASSVSNVPGRF TRBJ2-1 TRBV2
ASSLLSGGYNEQF TRBJ2-1 TRBV7-8
ASSTTWGSYNEQF TRBJ2-1 TRBV19
ASSQRGGVETQY TRBJ2-5 TRBV7-2
ASSQEGREGLAGETQY TRBJ2-5 TRBV4-1
ASSEETGNTIY TRBJ1-3 TRBV2
ASSLRTSGTDEQF TRBJ2-1 TRBV7-2
ASSLAALRTGELF TRBJ2-2 TRBV12-3/TRBV12-4
ATSTRQGPSAYEQY TRBJ2-7 TRBV15
ASSPGSLAGVETQY TRBJ2-5 TRBV11-2
ASSLTSGSTGELF TRBJ2-2 TRBV7-2
ASSSLAVSDTQY TRBJ2-3 TRBV7-2
ASTEWEDQNTEAF TRBJ1-1 TRBV19
ASSRDYNTGELF TRBJ2-2 TRBV7-7
SAGGQSAYEQY TRBJ2-7 TRBV20-1
ASTQGALAGRILNEQF TRBJ2-1 TRBV7-9
ASSEAGLGNSPLH TRBJ1-6 TRBV6-1
ASSPAGLDYEQY TRBJ2-7 TRBV9
SARDLSGSYEQF TRBJ2-1 TRBV20-1
ASSFPGRAPGGYT TRBJ1-2 TRBV7-2